The T cell receptor (beta chain) described here comes from a study of Tregs in tolerant kidney transplant recipients. TCRdb's table, derived via immunoSEQ multiplex PCR, lists solely in-frame clones and lacks some. The record lists approximately 49,000 clones, of which the ten most abundant hold 0.7% to 0.95%. For this clone: Its antigen remains unknown.

Thawed PBMCs were FACS-sorted into unstimulated CD4+CD25+CD127- regulatory T cells, CD4+CD25- non-regulatory cells, CD4 and CD8 cells. General study points: The most relevant donor-specific Treg TCRbeta repertoire apparently came from expansion with activated donor B cells. Changing PCR primers prevented nucleotide comparison between some patients' samples. In tolerant patients, donor-specific Tregs outgrew total Tregs, suggesting antigen-driven expansion.

The source was CD4+ T cells from blood, collected before the transplant. The TCR comes from a human donor who received a combined kidney and bone marrow transplant.

CDR3 DNA, as far as it was read: TGTGCCAGCAGCTTTAGGACAGTACCCATGAACACTGAA. This sequence encodes CASSFRTVPMNTE. The complete CDR3 reads CASSFRTVPMNTEAFF. The rearrangement uses TRBV13 and TRBJ1-1, with D possibly being TRBD1 (6 bases). The read finishes 3 residues shy of the CDR3 end, and the germline J gene is used to complete it. Germline V lookup: CDR1 PRHDT, CDR2 FYEKMQ (reference sequence). V was trimmed by 3 bases and J by 0 bases, leaving 14 bases between them. CDR3 length equals 16 residues.